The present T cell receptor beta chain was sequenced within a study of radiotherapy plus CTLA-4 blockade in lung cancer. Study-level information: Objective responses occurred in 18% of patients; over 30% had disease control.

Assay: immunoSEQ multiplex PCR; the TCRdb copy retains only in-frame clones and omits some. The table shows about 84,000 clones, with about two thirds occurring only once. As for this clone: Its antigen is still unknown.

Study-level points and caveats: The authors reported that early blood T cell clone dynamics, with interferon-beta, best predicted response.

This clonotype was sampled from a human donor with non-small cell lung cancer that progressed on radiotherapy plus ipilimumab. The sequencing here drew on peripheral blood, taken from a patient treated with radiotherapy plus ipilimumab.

Here the CDR3 reads CASSRGQEETQYF. Here the CDR3 DNA reads TGTGCCAGCAGCCGGGGGCAGGAAGAGACCCAGTACTTC. V gene TRBV7-3 combines with J gene TRBJ2-5, with D perhaps TRBD1 or TRBD2 (6 bases each). The germline V and J ends were trimmed by 5 bases and 3 bases, with 10 bases remaining between them. In germline, CDR1 is SGHTA, CDR2 FQGTGA. The CDR3 has 13 amino acids.